The 26 T cell receptor beta chains presented below share a single source sample, sequenced in a study of cytomegalovirus exposure and HLA in healthy donors. The PCR ran on 60 Vbeta and 13 Jbeta primers. Libraries were prepared by immunoSEQ multiplex PCR; TCRdb keeps only in-frame clonotypes and omits some of them. The sample has approximately 110,000 clones, 13% to 15% seen once. Sequences were obtained from PBMCs. The origin of the receptors is a female donor in good health and CMV-seronegative.

The chain combines TRBV5-1 with TRBJ2-3; 8 bases are shared with TRBD2. From germline, CDR1 is SGHRS and CDR2 YFSETQ. Trimming cost V 7 bases and J 1 base; bases outside gene matches: 5. The CDR3 is 14 amino acids. CDR3 sequence reads: CASVPGGRTDTQYF. In nucleotides, the CDR3 is TGCGCCAGCGTCCCGGGGGGGCGCACAGATACGCAGTATTTT.

This clone was found a few times. This sequence joins TRBV5-4 and TRBJ2-7, with 9 nucleotides matching TRBD1. CDR3 length equals 15 residues. V shed 2 bases, J shed 7 bases, and the junction held 10 bases outside the gene matches. Per the germline V gene, CDR1 is SGHNT and CDR2 is YYREEE (reference sequence). CDR3 DNA sequence: TGTGCCAGCAGCTTCGGACGGGACAGGGCTGGAGAGCAGTACTTC. Translation: CASSFGRDRAGEQYF. Variable domain in full (rest from reference TRBV5-4 and TRBJ2-7): ETGVTQSPTHLIKTRGQQVTLRCSSQSGHNTVSWYQQALGQGPQFIFQYYREEENGRGNFPPRFSGLQFPNYSSELNVNALELDDSALYLCASSFGRDRAGEQYFGPGTRLTVT.

In its sample, this clone was seen a few times. J is TRBJ2-4 and V is TRBV29-1; 7 positions match TRBD1. Losses at the gene ends were 4 bases for V and 7 bases for J; bases not matched to a gene: 7. The CDR3 spans 13 residues. Germline V lookup: CDR1 SQVTM, CDR2 ANQGSEA. CDR3 in amino acids: CSVGEGGGNIQYF. In nucleotides, the CDR3 is TGCAGCGTTGGCGAAGGGGGCGGGAACATTCAGTACTTC. The full variable domain, with the rest looked up from reference TRBV29-1 and TRBJ2-4, is SAVISQKPSRDICQRGTSLTIQCQVDSQVTMMFWYRQQPGQSLTLIATANQGSEATYESGFVIDKFPISRPNLTFSTLTVSNMSPEDSSIYLCSVGEGGGNIQYFGAGTRLSVL.

This clone came up a few times. The chain recombines TRBV19 with TRBJ1-2, with 9 positions matching TRBD1. V gave up 5 bases and J gave up 6 bases; unmatched junction bases: 4. This CDR3 is built from 13 residues. The germline V gene has CDR1 LNHDA and CDR2 SQIVND (reference sequence). DNA for the CDR3: TGTGCCAGTAGTTCCACAGGGGGCGATGGCTACACCTTC. Encoded protein: CASSSTGGDGYTF.

The chain recombines TRBV4-2 with TRBJ2-7, with 7 bases lining up with TRBD2. The CDR3 covers 13 residues. J lost 3 bases, V lost 4 bases, and 3 bases had no gene match. The germline gives CDR1 LGHNA, CDR2 YNFKEQ. CDR3 loop: CASSPSSGYEQYF. The CDR3 DNA reads as TGTGCCAGCAGCCCTTCTAGCGGCTACGAGCAGTACTTC.

This clone was observed a few times. The V call is TRBV20-1, the J call TRBJ2-7; D ambiguous. Germline CDR1 is DFQATT and CDR2 is SNEGSKA (reference sequence). The ends were cut back, 7 bases at V and 3 bases at J, with 10 bases in the middle. The CDR3 loop spans 11 amino acids. The CDR3 nucleotides read TGCAGTGGTCGCCTCGGCTACGAGCAGTACTTC. Its protein product is CSGRLGYEQYF.

The chain couples TRBV4-3 to TRBJ2-3; tentative D call: TRBD2 (5 bases). Germline CDR1 LGHNA, CDR2 YSLEER. V was trimmed by 0 bases and J by 12 bases, leaving 13 bases between them. This CDR3 contains 13 residues. This chain's CDR3 is CASSQDLEEAQYF. CDR3 nucleotides: TGCGCCAGCAGCCAAGATCTGGAGGAAGCACAGTATTTT.

The chain joins TRBV5-1 to TRBJ1-2; TRBD1 agrees at 12 bases. The CDR3 extends over 16 amino acids. CDR1 is SGHRS and CDR2 is YFSETQ in the germline V gene. V gave up 2 bases and J gave up 4 bases; unmatched junction bases: 6. This CDR3 reads CASSLGGQGASYGYTF. DNA of the CDR3: TGCGCCAGCAGCTTAGGGGGACAGGGGGCGTCCTATGGCTACACCTTC.

This clone was recorded a few times. The rearrangement uses TRBV5-6 and TRBJ2-2; 13 bases match TRBD2. Germline CDR1 reads SGHDT; CDR2 reads YYEEEE. V shed 2 bases, J shed 2 bases, and the junction held 9 bases outside the gene matches. This CDR3 has 19 amino acids. The CDR3 nucleotides read TGTGCCAGCAGCTTTCCAGGACTAGCGGGAGCGATCAACACCGGGGAGCTGTTTTTT. It codes for CASSFPGLAGAINTGELFF.

This clone was seen a handful of times. The chain combines TRBV6-4 with TRBJ1-5; maybe TRBD1 (5 bases). This CDR3 has 13 residues. The V and J ends lost 0 bases and 7 bases respectively, with 7 bases between them. Germline CDR1 reads MRHNA; CDR2 reads SNTAGT. In DNA form, the CDR3 reads TGTGCCAGCAGTGACTCACGGGGGCAGCCCCAGCATTTT. It translates to CASSDSRGQPQHF.

The chain has TRBV5-4 and TRBJ2-1, with D perhaps TRBD2 (5 bases). V was clipped by 6 bases and J by 10 bases, with 11 bases between them. The CDR3 covers 11 residues. Germline-derived CDR1 and CDR2 are SGHNT and YYREEE (reference sequence). Here the CDR3 reads CASTRGSEQFF. CDR3 coding DNA: TGTGCCAGCACCCGCGGGTCGGAGCAGTTCTTC.

This clone was picked up a small number of times. This chain links TRBV25-1 with TRBJ2-5, with 10 bases matching TRBD1. With 8 bases clipped from V and 7 bases from J, the junction kept 7 bases outside the gene matches. This CDR3 region has 13 residues. Germline loops: CDR1 MGHDK, CDR2 SYGVNS. The DNA for the CDR3 is TGTGCCAGCGCCAGACAGGGGGCAGTGACCCAGTACTTC. It translates to CASARQGAVTQYF.

On this clone: Other DNA variants within this sample encode the same CDR3. The chain is built from TRBV6-5 and TRBJ1-1; unclear D gene. The CDR3 loop spans 14 amino acids. Trimming stripped 2 bases from V and 1 base from J, with 8 bases between. Germline V gene lookup returns CDR1 MNHEY and CDR2 SVGAGI. CDR3 residues: CASSYIGGNTEAFF. As DNA, the CDR3 is TGTGCCAGCAGTTACATTGGCGGGAACACTGAAGCTTTCTTT.

The chain joins TRBV29-1 to TRBJ2-1, with a tentative D call TRBD2 (6 bases). The CDR3 length is 14 residues. The germline gives CDR1 SQVTM, CDR2 ANQGSEA. V dropped 4 bases and J dropped 2 bases, with 12 bases sitting between them. Here the CDR3 reads CSVADYGPYNEQFF. DNA for the CDR3: TGCAGCGTTGCGGACTACGGCCCCTACAATGAGCAGTTCTTC.

The chain uses TRBV27 and TRBJ2-2; possible D gene TRBD2, 6 bases. Trimming removed 2 bases at V and 7 bases at J, with 11 bases between. The CDR3 consists of 14 residues. The germline V gene encodes CDR1 MNHEY and CDR2 SMNVEV (reference sequence). The CDR3 is CASSLAGYGGELFF. CDR3 DNA: TGTGCCAGCAGTTTAGCGGGATACGGCGGGGAGCTGTTTTTT.

CDR3 region: CASSYSGSRSTTEAFF. CDR3 nucleotide sequence: TGTGCCAGCAGTTACTCGGGCAGCCGATCAACCACTGAAGCTTTCTTT. The chain uses TRBV6-6 and TRBJ1-1; no clear D. Trimming removed 0 bases at V and 4 bases at J, with 15 bases between. The germline V gene encodes CDR1 MNHNY and CDR2 SVGAGI (reference sequence). This CDR3 spans 16 amino acids.

This clone appeared a few times. The gene calls are TRBV11-2 and TRBJ2-7; maybe TRBD2 (6 bases). The CDR3 covers 13 residues. V lost 6 bases and J 3 bases, leaving 12 bases between the germline ends. Looked up from germline, CDR1 is SGHAT and CDR2 is FQNNGV. This chain's CDR3 is CASSAGSGYEQYF. The CDR3 nucleotides read TGTGCCAGCAGTGCGGGGTCAGGCTACGAGCAGTACTTC.

This clone was picked up a small number of times. The V gene is TRBV13, the J gene TRBJ2-1; the D gene is possibly TRBD2 (5 bases). Germline values: CDR1 PRHDT, CDR2 FYEKMQ (reference sequence). V was trimmed by 5 bases and J by 3 bases, leaving 8 bases between them. The length of the CDR3 is 13 residues. The CDR3: CASSPRVYNEQFF. CDR3 DNA sequence: TGTGCCAGCAGCCCGAGGGTCTACAATGAGCAGTTCTTC. The variable domain in full, completed from reference TRBV13 and TRBJ2-1, reads AAGVIQSPRHLIKEKRETATLKCYPIPRHDTVYWYQQGPGQDPQFLISFYEKMQSDKGSIPDRFSAQQFSDYHSELNMSSLELGDSALYFCASSPRVYNEQFFGPGTRLTVL.

This clone appeared a few times. This sequence joins TRBV9 and TRBJ1-1; no reliable D call. This CDR3 has 16 residues. V lost 2 bases and J lost 2, with 16 bases in between. Germline CDR1 reads SGDLS; CDR2 reads YYNGEE. CDR3 coding DNA: TGTGCCAGCAGCGTCGACGATTGGGCTTTAAACACTGAAGCTTTCTTT. This sequence encodes CASSVDDWALNTEAFF.

V gene TRBV5-1 combines with J gene TRBJ2-1; D may be TRBD2 (6 bases). V was shortened by 0 bases and J by 4 bases, with 17 bases between the two germline ends. The CDR3 length is 17 residues. The germline CDR1 and CDR2 sequences are SGHRS and YFSETQ. CDR3 coding DNA: TGCGCCAGCAGCTTGGCTGTCGGGACTCCCTCGTACAATGAGCAGTTCTTC. Its protein is CASSLAVGTPSYNEQFF.

This clone was counted between two and nine times. The chain combines TRBV30 with TRBJ2-7; the D is unclear. The V and J ends lost 0 bases and 2 bases respectively, with 8 bases between them. Germline-derived CDR1 and CDR2 are GTSNPN and SVGIG (reference sequence). CDR3 length equals 13 residues. The CDR3 nucleotides read TGTGCCTGGAGTGTCGGTATGACCTACGAGCAGTACTTC. Translating gives CAWSVGMTYEQYF.

The CDR3: CASSFRDTDTQYF. CDR3 nucleotides: TGTGCCAGCAGCTTCCGGGATACAGATACGCAGTATTTT. V gene TRBV7-9 combines with J gene TRBJ2-3, with a tentative D call TRBD2 (5 bases). CDR3 length: 13 residues. From germline, CDR1 is SEHNR and CDR2 FQNEAQ (reference sequence). V lost 3 bases, J lost 3 bases, and 7 bases lay in between.

This chain connects TRBV7-9 to TRBJ1-2; D remains ambiguous. Germline assignment: CDR1 SEHNR and CDR2 FQNEAQ (reference sequence). CDR3 length: 15 amino acids. V lost 8 bases, J lost 4 bases, and 20 bases lay in between. Here the CDR3 reads CASSLDRRGLYGYTF. Written as DNA, the CDR3 is TGTGCCAGCTCTTTGGACCGCCGCGGGCTCTATGGCTACACCTTC.

A few counts support this clone. As DNA, the CDR3 is TGTGCCACCAGCAGAGGGGCCAGGATAATCTCTAACTATGGCTACACCTTC. This encodes CATSRGARIISNYGYTF. The genes are TRBV15 and TRBJ1-2; D gene unclear. The CDR3 consists of 17 residues. Trimming removed 1 base from V and 0 bases from J, with 15 bases in between. Germline CDR1 and CDR2: LNHNV and YYDKDF (reference sequence).

This clone was picked up a small number of times. The chain recombines TRBV2 with TRBJ2-7; 9 bases fit TRBD2. V lost 2 bases and J lost 0; bases outside the gene matches: 5. Germline-derived CDR1 and CDR2 are SNHLY and FYNNEI. The CDR3 covers 16 residues. The CDR3 loop reads CASSEIGRGGSYEQYF. In nucleotides, the CDR3 is TGTGCCAGCAGTGAAATTGGGCGGGGGGGCTCCTACGAGCAGTACTTC.

The chain uses TRBV23-1 and TRBJ1-1; D is unclear. TRBV23-1 is assigned to the ORF class and has an uncertain function. With 1 base removed from V and 3 bases from J, the gap between germline ends came to 12 bases. The CDR3 covers 15 residues. Here the CDR3 reads CASSQWSPADTEAFF. The CDR3 DNA reads as TGCGCCAGCAGTCAATGGTCCCCGGCGGACACTGAAGCTTTCTTT.